This T cell receptor (beta chain) was captured in a study of cytomegalovirus exposure and HLA in healthy donors. PCR amplification relied on 60 Vbeta primers (plus 13 Jbeta primers). Measured with immunoSEQ multiplex PCR; TCRdb has only the in-frame clones, and not every one. The sample lists about 120,000 clones; around 60% were seen once. Germline CDR1 SQVTM, CDR2 ANQGSEA. With 6 bases clipped from V and 5 bases from J, the junction kept 8 bases outside the gene matches. The CDR3 is made up of 14 amino acids. The sample taken for sequencing was PBMCs. This sequence was found in a woman aged 35 to 49 in good health and CMV-seropositive. The chain uses TRBV29-1 and TRBJ2-7; TRBD1 matches at 12 bases. CDR3 DNA sequence: TGCAGCGTGAAATTGGGGGACAGGGGGCACGAGCAGTACTTC. This sequence encodes CSVKLGDRGHEQYF.